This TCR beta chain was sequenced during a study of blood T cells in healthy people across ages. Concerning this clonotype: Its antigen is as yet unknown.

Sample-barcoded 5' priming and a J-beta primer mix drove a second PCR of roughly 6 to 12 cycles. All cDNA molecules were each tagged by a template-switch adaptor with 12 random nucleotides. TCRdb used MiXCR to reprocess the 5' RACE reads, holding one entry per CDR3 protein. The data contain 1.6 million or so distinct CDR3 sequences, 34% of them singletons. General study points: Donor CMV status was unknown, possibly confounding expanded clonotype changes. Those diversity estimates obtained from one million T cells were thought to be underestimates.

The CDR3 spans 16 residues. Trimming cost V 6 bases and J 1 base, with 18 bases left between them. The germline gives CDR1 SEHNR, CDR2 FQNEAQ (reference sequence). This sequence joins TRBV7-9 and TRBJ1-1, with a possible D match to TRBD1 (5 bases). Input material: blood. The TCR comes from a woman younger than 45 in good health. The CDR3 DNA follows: TGTGCCAGCAGACCGGGACCAAAAAAAAGGAACACTGAAGCTTTCTTT. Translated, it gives CASRPGPKKRNTEAFF.